Presented here are 2 T cell receptor beta chains from one specimen sequenced in a study of T cell responses to AZD1222 COVID-19 vaccine. The assay was immunoSEQ multiplex PCR, and TCRdb's table has in-frame clones only and misses some. The sample includes 95,000 to 110,000 clones, 88% of them seen just once. Sequencing used peripheral blood, obtained on day 0 of AZD1222 vaccination. These TCRs come from an adult in good health.

The chain carries TRBV19 and TRBJ2-7, with D tentatively TRBD1 (6 bases). The V gene's germline CDR1 is LNHDA and CDR2 SQIVND (reference sequence). CDR3 length: 14 amino acids. Trimming took 1 base from V and 3 from J, leaving 10 bases between them. The DNA for the CDR3 is TGTGCCAGTAGTATAGCCAGGGGCAGCTACGAGCAGTACTTC. As protein: CASSIARGSYEQYF.

V gene TRBV6-5 combines with J gene TRBJ1-2; 11 positions agree with TRBD1. After removal of 8 bases from V and 2 bases from J, the junction contained 7 bases not matched to a gene. The germline V gene encodes CDR1 MNHEY and CDR2 SVGAGI. The CDR3 sequence is 15 residues long. CDR3 bases: TGTGCCAGCTCAAGGGACAGGGGGAAGAACTATGGCTACACCTTC. This translates into CASSRDRGKNYGYTF.